A selection of T cell receptor beta chains follows, all from one sample in a study of CD4 T cells in relation to SARS-CoV-2 and coronaviruses. The antigens of these receptors remain unknown. Produced via immunoSEQ multiplex PCR; TCRdb's table is partial and in-frame only. This sample has 20,000 to 25,000 clones, with 76% found just once. Sequencing was done on a sample of CD4+ T cells from PBMCs, cultured in vitro. These receptors were collected from a human donor in good health. CDR3s include the opening cysteine and the closing phenylalanine or tryptophan. A D gene is named only where the DNA matches it firmly. The size of a clone is reported for some rows only, either as once, few or many, or as a class for expanded clones.

clone_size,v_call,cdr3_length,d_call,j_call,cdr3_aa,cdr3_nt
.,TRBV7-9,15,.,TRBJ2-1,CASSPHGSSYNEQFF,TGTGCCAGCAGCCCTCACGGTAGCTCCTACAATGAGCAGTTCTTC
few,TRBV5-1,15,TRBD2,TRBJ2-5,CASSPGTSGQETQYF,TGCGCCAGCAGCCCCGGGACTAGCGGTCAAGAGACCCAGTACTTC
.,TRBV3-1/TRBV3-2,21,TRBD2,TRBJ2-1,CASSQEYPSSGRLRSYNEQFF,TGTGCCAGCAGCCAAGAGTACCCGTCTAGCGGGAGGCTTCGCTCCTACAATGAGCAGTTCTTC
once,TRBV5-6,15,TRBD2,TRBJ2-3,CASSLALAGADTQYF,TGTGCCAGCAGCTTGGCACTAGCGGGAGCAGATACGCAGTATTTT
.,TRBV6-5,12,.,TRBJ2-7,CASRDSDYEQYF,TGTGCCAGCAGGGACAGCGACTACGAGCAGTACTTC
.,TRBV19,15,.,TRBJ2-4,CASSPPPDRVNIQYF,TGTGCCAGTAGTCCCCCCCCAGATAGGGTTAACATTCAGTACTTC
.,TRBV15,16,.,TRBJ2-2,CATSRAGNSNTGELFF,TGTGCCACCAGCAGAGCAGGCAATTCGAACACCGGGGAGCTGTTTTTT
.,TRBV19,15,.,TRBJ2-2,CASSMGSLNTGELFF,TGTGCCAGTAGTATGGGTAGCTTGAACACCGGGGAGCTGTTTTTT
.,TRBV4-1,15,TRBD1,TRBJ1-2,CASSQTPGQDYGYTF,TGCGCCAGCAGCCAGACTCCGGGACAGGACTATGGCTACACCTTC
.,TRBV6-5,15,TRBD1,TRBJ2-2,CASSPGTVNTGELFF,TGTGCCAGCAGTCCTGGGACAGTAAACACCGGGGAGCTGTTTTTT
.,TRBV5-1,15,TRBD2,TRBJ2-5,CASSLRPSGGGDQYF,TGCGCCAGCAGCTTGAGGCCTAGCGGCGGGGGAGACCAGTACTTC
.,TRBV29-1,18,.,TRBJ2-1,CSVGKGPGALSDHNEQFF,TGCAGCGTTGGAAAAGGGCCGGGGGCCCTTAGCGACCACAATGAGCAGTTCTTC
.,TRBV28,11,.,TRBJ1-1,CASGTEIEAFF,TGTGCCAGCGGAACGGAGATTGAAGCTTTCTTT
once,TRBV19,16,.,TRBJ1-4,CASSLHSTLLGEKLFF,TGTGCCAGTAGTCTCCACTCGACCCTATTGGGGGAAAAACTGTTTTTT
.,TRBV24-1,14,.,TRBJ2-2,CATSDLGVPGELFF,TGTGCCACCAGTGATTTAGGGGTCCCCGGGGAGCTGTTTTTT
.,TRBV7-9,14,.,TRBJ1-4,CASSPAGNNEKLFF,TGTGCCAGCAGCCCCGCGGGGAATAATGAAAAACTGTTTTTT
once,TRBV24-1,14,.,TRBJ1-2,CATSDSVRQVDYTF,TGTGCCACCAGTGATTCGGTCCGACAGGTCGACTACACCTTC
few,TRBV11-2,14,TRBD2,TRBJ2-7,CASSSGLAGYEQYF,TGTGCCAGCAGCTCGGGACTAGCGGGCTACGAGCAGTACTTC
.,TRBV30,15,TRBD2,TRBJ2-3,CAWHGTSVSTDTQYF,TGTGCCTGGCATGGGACTAGCGTGAGCACAGATACGCAGTATTTT
.,TRBV3-1/TRBV3-2,14,.,TRBJ1-1,CASSQDTFNTEAFF,TGTGCCAGCAGCCAGGACACGTTTAACACTGAAGCTTTCTTT
.,TRBV2,13,.,TRBJ2-2,CASSEGGTGELFF,TGTGCCAGCAGTGAGGGGGGTACCGGGGAGCTGTTTTTT
.,TRBV24-1,14,.,TRBJ2-1,CATSDYPRDNEQFF,TGTGCCACCAGTGATTACCCCAGGGACAATGAGCAGTTCTTC
.,TRBV6-5,16,TRBD2,TRBJ2-1,CASSYLSGLAGNEQFF,TGTGCCAGCAGTTACCTCTCGGGACTAGCAGGCAATGAGCAGTTCTTC
few,TRBV7-9,14,.,TRBJ1-5,CASSLVEAAEPQHF,TGTGCCAGCAGCTTAGTAGAGGCCGCTGAGCCCCAGCATTTT
few,TRBV7-8,13,.,TRBJ1-3,CASSRGTGNTIYF,TGTGCCAGCAGTAGGGGGACTGGAAACACCATATATTTT
.,TRBV11-2,14,.,TRBJ2-3,CASSSLSRTDTQYF,TGTGCCAGCAGCTCCCTTAGCCGCACAGATACGCAGTATTTT
once,TRBV15,13,TRBD1,TRBJ1-2,CATQQGSNYGYTF,TGTGCCACTCAACAGGGGTCGAACTATGGCTACACCTTC
.,TRBV18,14,.,TRBJ1-2,CASSAGTFNYGYTF,TGTGCCAGCTCAGCCGGGACCTTCAACTATGGCTACACCTTC
.,TRBV27,12,.,TRBJ1-4,CASRTVNEKLFF,TGTGCCAGCAGAACCGTTAATGAAAAACTGTTTTTT
.,TRBV2,14,TRBD1,TRBJ2-7,CASSVDRGLYEQYF,TGTGCCAGCAGTGTGGACAGGGGACTATACGAGCAGTACTTC
.,TRBV7-9,14,.,TRBJ1-1,CASSLGQERTEAFF,TGTGCCAGCAGCTTAGGACAGGAGCGAACTGAAGCTTTCTTT
.,TRBV7-9,12,.,TRBJ2-7,CASSLTGYEQYF,TGTGCCAGCAGCTTAACGGGTTACGAGCAGTACTTC
.,TRBV5-1,13,TRBD1,TRBJ2-1,CASSKGQNNEQFF,TGCGCCAGCAGCAAGGGACAGAACAATGAGCAGTTCTTC